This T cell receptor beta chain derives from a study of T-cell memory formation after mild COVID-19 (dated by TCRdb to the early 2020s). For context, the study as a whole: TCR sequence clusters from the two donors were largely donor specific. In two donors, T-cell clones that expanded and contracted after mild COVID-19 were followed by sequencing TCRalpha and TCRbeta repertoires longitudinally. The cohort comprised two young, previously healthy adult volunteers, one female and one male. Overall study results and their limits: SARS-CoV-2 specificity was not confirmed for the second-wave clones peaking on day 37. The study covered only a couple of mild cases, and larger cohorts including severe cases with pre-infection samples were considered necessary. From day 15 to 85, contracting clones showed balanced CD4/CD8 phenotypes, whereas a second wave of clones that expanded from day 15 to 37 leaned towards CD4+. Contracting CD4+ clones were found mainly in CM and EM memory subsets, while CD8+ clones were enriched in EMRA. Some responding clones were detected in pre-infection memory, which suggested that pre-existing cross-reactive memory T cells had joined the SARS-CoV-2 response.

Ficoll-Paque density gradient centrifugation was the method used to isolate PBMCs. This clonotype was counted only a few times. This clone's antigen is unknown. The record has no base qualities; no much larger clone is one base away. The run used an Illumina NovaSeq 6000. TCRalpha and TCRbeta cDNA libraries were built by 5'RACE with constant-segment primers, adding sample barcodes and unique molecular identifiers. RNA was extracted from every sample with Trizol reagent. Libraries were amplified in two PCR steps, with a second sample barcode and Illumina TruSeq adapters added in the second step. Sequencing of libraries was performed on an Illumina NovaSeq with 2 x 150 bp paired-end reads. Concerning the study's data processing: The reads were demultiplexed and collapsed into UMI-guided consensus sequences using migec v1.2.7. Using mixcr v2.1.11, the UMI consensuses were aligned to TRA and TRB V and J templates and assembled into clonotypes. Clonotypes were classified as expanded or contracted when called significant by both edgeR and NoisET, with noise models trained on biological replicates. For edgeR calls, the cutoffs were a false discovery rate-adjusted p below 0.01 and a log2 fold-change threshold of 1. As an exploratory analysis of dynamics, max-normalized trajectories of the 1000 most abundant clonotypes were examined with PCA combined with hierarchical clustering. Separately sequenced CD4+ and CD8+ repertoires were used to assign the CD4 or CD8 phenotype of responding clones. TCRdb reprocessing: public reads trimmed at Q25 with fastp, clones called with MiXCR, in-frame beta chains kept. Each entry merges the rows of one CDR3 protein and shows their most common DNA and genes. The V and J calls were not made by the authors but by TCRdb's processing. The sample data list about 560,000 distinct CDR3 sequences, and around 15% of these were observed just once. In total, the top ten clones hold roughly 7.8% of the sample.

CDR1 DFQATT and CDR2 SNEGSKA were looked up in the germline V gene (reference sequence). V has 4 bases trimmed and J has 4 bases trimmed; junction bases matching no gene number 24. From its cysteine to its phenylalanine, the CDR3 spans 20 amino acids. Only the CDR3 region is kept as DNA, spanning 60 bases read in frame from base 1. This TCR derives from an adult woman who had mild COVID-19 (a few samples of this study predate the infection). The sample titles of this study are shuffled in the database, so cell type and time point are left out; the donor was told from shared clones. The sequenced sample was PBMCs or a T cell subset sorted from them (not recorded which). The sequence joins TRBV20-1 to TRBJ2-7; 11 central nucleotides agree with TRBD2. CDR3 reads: CSAIFRDTSGSGRGRYEQYF. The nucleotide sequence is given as TGCAGTGCTATATTCCGGGATACTAGCGGGAGTGGTAGGGGACGATACGAGCAGTACTTC.